This T cell receptor beta chain was identified during a study of Graves' ophthalmopathy and Graves' hyperthyroidism (dated by TCRdb to about 2018). Context from the whole study: Hyperthyroidism was considered stable if no progression to ophthalmopathy occurred within 18 months of follow-up. In roughly six hyperthyroidism patients, T-cell repertoires of thyroid tissue and blood were compared. In total, around 140 blood samples were TCR-sequenced: fewer than 50 ophthalmopathy, roughly 80 hyperthyroidism and some 17 hyperthyroidism-to-ophthalmopathy patients. TCR beta repertoire signatures were used to distinguish Graves' ophthalmopathy from Graves' hyperthyroidism and to predict progression to ophthalmopathy. A discovery set of 100 patients (roughly 43 ophthalmopathy, 55 to 65 stable hyperthyroidism) was enrolled to explore V-J signatures distinguishing ophthalmopathy from hyperthyroidism. For independent validation, a separate cohort was made up of fewer than 20 hyperthyroidism patients plus 17 patients who later progressed from hyperthyroidism to ophthalmopathy. Following sampling, methimazole starting at 30 mg daily was administered to hyperthyroidism patients, and high-dose intravenous methylprednisolone was administered to ophthalmopathy patients.

Beyond this particular receptor, the publication reports: In validation, the model predicted ophthalmopathy progression with about 64% sensitivity and less than 80% specificity; approximately 12 predicted patients were CT-confirmed with GO in a median of around 6.5 months. Sample size was not statistically predetermined, and group allocation was not concealed from the investigators. Among expanded thyroid clonotypes with frequency above 0.001, most also showed up in blood, which suggests that blood repertoires may reflect the thyroid immune response. Ophthalmopathy was separated from stable hyperthyroidism by the 13-signature model with more than 85% sensitivity and 81.08% specificity in cross-validation and with 80%/75% in the test set.

Patients with hyperthyroidism were aged 18 to 65 years, had been newly diagnosed, and had a disease duration of less than 2 months. Patients were excluded if they had other autoimmune diseases, uncontrolled infections, pregnancy or lactation. Clinical symptoms, serum thyroxine, TRAb, thyroid ultrasound and orbital computed tomography formed the basis of the diagnosis. Trizol reagent was used to extract the total RNA, and its quality was then checked on an Agilent 2100 Bioanalyzer. This clonotype was recorded at least ten times. Its antigen is still unknown. There are no base qualities to consult, and no much larger clone falls within one base. For repertoire sequencing, the TCR beta CDR3 regions were amplified from RNA transcripts. HTBI primers and the Qiagen OneStep RT-PCR kit were used in a first-round RT-PCR, which was followed by a second-round multiplex PCR, size selection and purification. Sequencing of the libraries was carried out on an Illumina HiSeq2000 in paired-end mode with 100 bp reads. The paper's processing steps were these. SOAPnuke was used to process the reads, removing any read that contained adapters or uncalled bases, had a mean Phred below 15, or lacked an exact match to the constant primer or identifier. High-quality paired reads were merged with COPE v1.2.5. Clonotypes were defined as unique nucleotide sequences and were aligned to IMGT TRB V, D and J references using MiTCR v1.1. The analysis was limited to V-J combinations with a frequency above 0.0001, which together covered over 99% of the repertoires. For each V-J combination, a TCR clonal expansion and chaos score was defined as F50 clonal expansion divided by the chaos observed in the TCRdist matrix. Features were reduced by Welch's t-statistics and random forest to around 14 V-J combinations, which fed a naive Bayes classifier. The Morisita-Horn index was used to measure how similar the thyroid and blood repertoires were. TCRdb itself trimmed the public reads at Q25 with fastp, ran MiXCR and retained productive beta chains. For every CDR3 protein sequence, its rows merge into one entry that carries the most common genes and DNA. The V and J calls here are based on TCRdb, not the publication. A total of around 1.1 million distinct CDR3 sequences appear in this sample, about 36% of them only once. 11% of the sample is held by the ten biggest clonotypes.

Taken from cysteine to phenylalanine, the CDR3 has 12 residues. CDR3 DNA only is kept here, 36 bases in frame from base 1. Trimming costs V 8 bases and J 7 bases, and their ends lie 14 bases apart. The clonotype was recovered from an adult man with Graves' hyperthyroidism. The sequencing input was peripheral blood or thyroid tissue (not recorded which). The chain employs TRBV12-3 or TRBV12-4 and TRBJ1-2, with no D gene named confidently. The CDR3 region: CASGGSEPGYTF. The DNA reads as follows: TGTGCCAGCGGCGGCAGCGAGCCTGGCTACACCTTC.